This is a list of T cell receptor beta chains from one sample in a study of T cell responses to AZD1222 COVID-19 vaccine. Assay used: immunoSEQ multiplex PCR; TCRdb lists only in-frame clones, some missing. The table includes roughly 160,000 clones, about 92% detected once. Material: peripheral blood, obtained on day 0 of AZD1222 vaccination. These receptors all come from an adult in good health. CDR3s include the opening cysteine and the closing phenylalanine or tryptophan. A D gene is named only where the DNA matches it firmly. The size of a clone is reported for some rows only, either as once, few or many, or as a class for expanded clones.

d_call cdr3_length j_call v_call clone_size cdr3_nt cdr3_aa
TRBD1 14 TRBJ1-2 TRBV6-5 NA TGTGCCAGCAGTAGGGGACAGTCATTCTATGGCTACACCTTC CASSRGQSFYGYTF
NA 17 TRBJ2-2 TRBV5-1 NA TGCGCCAGCAGCTTGGCCCCTCCGGGCTTCCTCACCGGGGAGCTGTTTTTT CASSLAPPGFLTGELFF
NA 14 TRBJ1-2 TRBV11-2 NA TGTGCCAGCAGCTTAGATCTAGGGTTCTATGGCTACACCTTC CASSLDLGFYGYTF
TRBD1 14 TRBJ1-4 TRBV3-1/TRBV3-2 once TGTGCCAGCAGCCCCCGGACAGGAAACGAAAAACTGTTTTTT CASSPRTGNEKLFF
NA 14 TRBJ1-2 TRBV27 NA TGTGCCAGCAGTTTATTGGGGCCGTCCTATGGCTACACCTTC CASSLLGPSYGYTF
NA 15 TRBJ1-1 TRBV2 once TGTGCCAGCAGTGTATACGGTCTTCTGAACACTGAAGCTTTCTTT CASSVYGLLNTEAFF
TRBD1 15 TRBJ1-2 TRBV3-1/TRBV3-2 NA TGTGCCAGCAGCCAGGCCGGACAGGGTCTCTATGGCTACACCTTC CASSQAGQGLYGYTF
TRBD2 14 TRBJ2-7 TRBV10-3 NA TGTGCCATCAGTGTATCTAGCGGGGACTACGAGCAGTACTTC CAISVSSGDYEQYF
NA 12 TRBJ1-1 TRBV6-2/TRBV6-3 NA TGTGCCAGCAGTTACCTCATGTTTGAAGCTTTCTTT CASSYLMFEAFF
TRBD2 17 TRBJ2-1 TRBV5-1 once TGCGCCAGCAGCGCTGGAGGACTAGCGGGGGTTTACAATGAGCAGTTCTTC CASSAGGLAGVYNEQFF
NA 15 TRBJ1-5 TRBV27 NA TGTGCCAGCAGTCGACAGAGCTATAGCAATCAGCCCCAGCATTTT CASSRQSYSNQPQHF
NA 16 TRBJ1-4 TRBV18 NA TGTGCCAGCTCACCAAGCCTCGGGGAAACTAATGAAAAACTGTTTTTT CASSPSLGETNEKLFF
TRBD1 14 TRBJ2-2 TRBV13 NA TGTGCCAGCAGCCTAGGACAGGGCGCCGGGGAGCTGTTTTTT CASSLGQGAGELFF
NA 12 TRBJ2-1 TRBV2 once TGTGCCAGCAGCCGATATGGGGGAGAGCAGTTCTTC CASSRYGGEQFF
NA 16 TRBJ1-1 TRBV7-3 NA TGTGCCAGCAGTCTAAATCCGAGCACTCTGAACACTGAAGCTTTCTTT CASSLNPSTLNTEAFF
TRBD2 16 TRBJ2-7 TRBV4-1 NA TGCGCCAGCAGCCGGACCCCCCAGCGGGGGGGCCTCGAGCAGTACTTC CASSRTPQRGGLEQYF
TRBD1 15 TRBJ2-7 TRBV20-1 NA TGCAGTGCTAGTAGTCCCGGGACAGGGGGCTACGAGCAGTACTTC CSASSPGTGGYEQYF
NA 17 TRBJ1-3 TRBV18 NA TGTGCCAGCTCACCAACAGGGACCCTCAGCTCTGGAAACACCATATATTTT CASSPTGTLSSGNTIYF
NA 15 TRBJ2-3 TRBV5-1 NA TGCGCCAGCGGGTCCCCGGGCAGCCGAAGAGATACGCAGTATTTT CASGSPGSRRDTQYF
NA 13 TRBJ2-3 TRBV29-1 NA TGCAGTCAGAGGAGGGTCATCACAGATACGCAGTATTTT CSQRRVITDTQYF
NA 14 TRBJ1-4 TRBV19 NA TGTGCCAGCAGGGGCCAGGGTGAGAATGAAAAACTGTTTTTT CASRGQGENEKLFF
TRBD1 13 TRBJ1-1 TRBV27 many TGTGCCAGCAGTTCACAGGGGACCGCTGAAGCTTTCTTT CASSSQGTAEAFF
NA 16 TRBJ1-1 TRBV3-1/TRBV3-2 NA TGTGCCAGCAGCCAATTTTTCGGTCAGAAGAACACTGAAGCTTTCTTT CASSQFFGQKNTEAFF
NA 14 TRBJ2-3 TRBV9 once TGTGCCAGCAGTCGTACAGGGTTCACAGATACGCAGTATTTT CASSRTGFTDTQYF
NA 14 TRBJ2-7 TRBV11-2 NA TGTGCCAGCAGCTTACTCACGGGGGGGGACAGGCAGTACTTC CASSLLTGGDRQYF
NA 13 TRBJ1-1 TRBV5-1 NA TGCGCCAGCAGCTTAGGTGGTTGGACTGAAGCTTTCTTT CASSLGGWTEAFF
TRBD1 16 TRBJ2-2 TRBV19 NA TGTGCCAGTAGTCCTAGGGGACAGACGAACACCGGGGAGCTGTTTTTT CASSPRGQTNTGELFF
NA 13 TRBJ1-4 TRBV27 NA TGTGCCAGCAGCCGAAGGACAGATGAAAAACTGTTTTTT CASSRRTDEKLFF
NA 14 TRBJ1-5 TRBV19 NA TGTGCCAGTAGTATACGGGATAGCAATCAGCCCCAGCATTTT CASSIRDSNQPQHF
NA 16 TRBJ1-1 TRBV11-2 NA TGTGCCAGCAGCCATTGGTCCCCTCCCTTCCCATCTGAAGCTTTCTTT CASSHWSPPFPSEAFF
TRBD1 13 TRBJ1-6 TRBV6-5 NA TGTGCCAGCAGTACAGGGGTTCGTTCACCCCTCCACTTT CASSTGVRSPLHF
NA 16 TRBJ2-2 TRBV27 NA TGTGCCAGCAGTTTGAAGAAGGGTCGGAACACCGGGGAGCTGTTTTTT CASSLKKGRNTGELFF
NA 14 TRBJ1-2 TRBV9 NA TGTGCCAGCAGCGTAGAATGGTGGGGGGGCGGCTACACCTTC CASSVEWWGGGYTF
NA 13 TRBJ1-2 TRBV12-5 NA TGTGCTAGTGGTTCACAAACGGACTATGGCTACACCTTC CASGSQTDYGYTF
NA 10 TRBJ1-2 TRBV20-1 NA TGCAGTGCTCATACAGGCGGCTACACCTTC CSAHTGGYTF
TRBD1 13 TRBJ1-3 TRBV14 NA TGTGCCAGCAGCCGGGACAGCGGAAACACCATATATTTT CASSRDSGNTIYF
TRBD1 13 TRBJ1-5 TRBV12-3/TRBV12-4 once TGTGCCAGCAGTTTGGGACAGGGGCACCCCCAGCATTTT CASSLGQGHPQHF
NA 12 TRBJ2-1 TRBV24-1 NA TGTGCCACCAGTGATCCTTACAATGAGCAGTTCTTC CATSDPYNEQFF
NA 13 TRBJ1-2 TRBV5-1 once TGCGCCAGCAGCTCTACAGGTGACTATGGCTACACCTTC CASSSTGDYGYTF
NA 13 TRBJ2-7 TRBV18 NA TGTGCCAGCTCACCGGGCGCCAGCTACGAGCAGTACTTC CASSPGASYEQYF
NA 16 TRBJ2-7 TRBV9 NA TGTGCCAGCAGCGTAGGTTTCACAGAGAGCTCCTACGAGCAGTACTTC CASSVGFTESSYEQYF
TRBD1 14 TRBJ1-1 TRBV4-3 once TGCGCCAGCAGCCAGTTCCTCGGACAGGACAAAGCTTTCTTT CASSQFLGQDKAFF
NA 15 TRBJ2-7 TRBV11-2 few TGTGCCAGCAGCTTAAGTGGGAAGGCGGCCTACGAGCAGTACTTC CASSLSGKAAYEQYF
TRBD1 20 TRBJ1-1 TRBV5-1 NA TGCGCCAGCAGGTACCAACACGAATCCGGGACAGGATTAATGAACACTGAAGCTTTCTTT CASRYQHESGTGLMNTEAFF
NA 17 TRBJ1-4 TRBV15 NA TGTGCCACCAGCAGAAACGACAGGAAGGGTAGGAATGAAAAACTGTTTTTT CATSRNDRKGRNEKLFF
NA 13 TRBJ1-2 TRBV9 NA TGTGCCAGCAGCGTAGGAACGGCGTATGGCTACACCTTC CASSVGTAYGYTF
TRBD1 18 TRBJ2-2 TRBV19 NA TGTGCCAGTAGTGTTATTATCCGGGACAGGGCTTTCACCGGGGAGCTGTTTTTT CASSVIIRDRAFTGELFF